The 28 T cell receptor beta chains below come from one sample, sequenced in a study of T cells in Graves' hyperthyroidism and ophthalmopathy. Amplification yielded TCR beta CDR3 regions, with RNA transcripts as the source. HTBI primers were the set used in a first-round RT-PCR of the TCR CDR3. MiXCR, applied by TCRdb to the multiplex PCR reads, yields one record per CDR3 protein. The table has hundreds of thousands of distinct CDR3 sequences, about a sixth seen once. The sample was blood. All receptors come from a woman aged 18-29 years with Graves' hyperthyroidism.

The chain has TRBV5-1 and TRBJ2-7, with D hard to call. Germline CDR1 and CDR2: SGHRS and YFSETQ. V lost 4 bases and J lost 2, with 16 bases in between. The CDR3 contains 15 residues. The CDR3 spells CASSQEKTRTYEQYF. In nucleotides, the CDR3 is TGCGCCAGCAGCCAAGAAAAGACCAGAACCTACGAGCAGTACTTC.

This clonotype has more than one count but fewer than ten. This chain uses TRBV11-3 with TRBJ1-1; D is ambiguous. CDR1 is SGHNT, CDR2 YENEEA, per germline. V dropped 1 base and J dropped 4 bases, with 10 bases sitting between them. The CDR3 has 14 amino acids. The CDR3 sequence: CASSLVGIATEAFF. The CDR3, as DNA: TGTGCCAGCAGCTTAGTGGGGATCGCCACTGAAGCTTTCTTT.

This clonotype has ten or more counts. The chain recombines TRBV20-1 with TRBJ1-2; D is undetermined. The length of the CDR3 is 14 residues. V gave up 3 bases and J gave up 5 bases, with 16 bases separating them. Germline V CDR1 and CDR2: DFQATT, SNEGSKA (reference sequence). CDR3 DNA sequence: TGCAGTGCTAGCATCCCGGGGATTGATTATGGCTACACCTTC. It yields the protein CSASIPGIDYGYTF.

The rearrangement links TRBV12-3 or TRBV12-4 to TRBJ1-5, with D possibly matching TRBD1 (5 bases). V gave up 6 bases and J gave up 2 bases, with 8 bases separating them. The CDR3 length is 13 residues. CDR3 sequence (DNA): TGTGCCAGCAGATCGGGGGGCAATCAGCCCCAGCATTTT. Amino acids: CASRSGGNQPQHF.

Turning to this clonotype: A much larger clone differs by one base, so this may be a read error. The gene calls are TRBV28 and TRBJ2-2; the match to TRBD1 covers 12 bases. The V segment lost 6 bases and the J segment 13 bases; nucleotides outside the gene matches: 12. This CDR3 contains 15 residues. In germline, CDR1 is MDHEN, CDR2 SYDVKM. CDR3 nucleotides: TGTGCCAGCAGCCCACTGGGGACAGGGGGCTACGGGCTGTTTTTT. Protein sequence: CASSPLGTGGYGLFF.

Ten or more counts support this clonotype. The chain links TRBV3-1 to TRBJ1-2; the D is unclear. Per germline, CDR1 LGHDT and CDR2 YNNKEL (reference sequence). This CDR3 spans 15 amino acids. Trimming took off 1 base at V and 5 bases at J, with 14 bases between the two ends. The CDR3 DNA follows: TGTGCCAGCAGCCAAGCCGGGGTTCTCTCTTATGGCTACACCTTC. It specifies CASSQAGVLSYGYTF.

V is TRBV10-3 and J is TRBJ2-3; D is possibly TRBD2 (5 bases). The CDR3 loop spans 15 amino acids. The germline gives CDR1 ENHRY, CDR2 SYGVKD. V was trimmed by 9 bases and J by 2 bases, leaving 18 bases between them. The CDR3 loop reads CAITQTIGFTDTQYF. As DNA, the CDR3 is TGTGCCATAACGCAGACTATCGGATTCACAGATACGCAGTATTTT.

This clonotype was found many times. The CDR3 here is CASTPLGTDTQYF. The CDR3, as DNA: TGCGCCAGCACCCCCTTGGGCACAGATACGCAGTATTTT. The chain joins TRBV5-1 to TRBJ2-3, with D hard to call. The length of the CDR3 is 13 residues. Trimming removed 6 bases at V and 1 base at J, with 9 bases between. Germline V gene lookup returns CDR1 SGHRS and CDR2 YFSETQ.

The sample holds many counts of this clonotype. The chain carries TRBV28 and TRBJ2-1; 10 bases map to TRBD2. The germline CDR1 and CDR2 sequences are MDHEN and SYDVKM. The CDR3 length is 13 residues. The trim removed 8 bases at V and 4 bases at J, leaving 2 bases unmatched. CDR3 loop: CASRLAGYNEQFF. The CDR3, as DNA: TGTGCCAGCCGACTAGCGGGTTACAATGAGCAGTTCTTC.

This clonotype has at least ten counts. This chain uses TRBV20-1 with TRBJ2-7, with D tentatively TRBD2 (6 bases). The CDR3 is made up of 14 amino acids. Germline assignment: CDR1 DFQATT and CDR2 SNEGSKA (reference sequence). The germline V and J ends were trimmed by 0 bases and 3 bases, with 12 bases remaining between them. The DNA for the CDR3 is TGCAGTGCTAGAGATGAAAGGGACTTCTACGAGCAGTACTTC. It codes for CSARDERDFYEQYF.

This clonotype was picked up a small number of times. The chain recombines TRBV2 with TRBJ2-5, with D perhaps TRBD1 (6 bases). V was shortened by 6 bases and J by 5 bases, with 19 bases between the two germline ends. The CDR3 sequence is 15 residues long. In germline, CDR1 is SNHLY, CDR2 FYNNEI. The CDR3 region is CASRKIRTVGETQYF. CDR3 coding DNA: TGTGCCAGCAGGAAGATTAGGACAGTTGGGGAGACCCAGTACTTC.

The CDR3 sequence: CASSLYTASEFF. As DNA, the CDR3 is TGTGCCAGCAGCTTGTATACAGCGTCCGAGTTCTTC. The chain uses TRBV7-2 and TRBJ2-1; no definite D call. Per germline, CDR1 SGHTA and CDR2 FQGNSA. Trimming left V 3 bases short and J 14 bases short, with 14 bases between. This CDR3 is built from 12 residues.

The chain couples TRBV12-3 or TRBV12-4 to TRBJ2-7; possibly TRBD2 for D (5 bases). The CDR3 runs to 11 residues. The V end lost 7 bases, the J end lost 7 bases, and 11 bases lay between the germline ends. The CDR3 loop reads CASTNGGEQYF. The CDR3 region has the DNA TGTGCCAGCACGAACGGCGGGGAGCAGTACTTC.

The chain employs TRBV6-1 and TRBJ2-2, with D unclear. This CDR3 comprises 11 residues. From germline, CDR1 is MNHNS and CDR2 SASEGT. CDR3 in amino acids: CATSETGELFF. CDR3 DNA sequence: TGTGCTACTTCTGAGACCGGGGAGCTGTTTTTT.

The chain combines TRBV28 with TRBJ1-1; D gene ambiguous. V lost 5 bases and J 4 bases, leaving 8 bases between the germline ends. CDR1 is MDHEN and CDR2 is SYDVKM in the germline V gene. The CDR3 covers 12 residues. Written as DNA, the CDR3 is TGTGCCAGCAGTAGAACGGCCACTGAAGCTTTCTTT. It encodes CASSRTATEAFF.

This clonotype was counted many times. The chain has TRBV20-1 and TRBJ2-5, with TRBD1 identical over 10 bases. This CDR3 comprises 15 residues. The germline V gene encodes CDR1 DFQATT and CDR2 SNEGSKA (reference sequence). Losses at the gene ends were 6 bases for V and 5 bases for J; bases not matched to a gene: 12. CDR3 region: CSARADRGRWETQYF. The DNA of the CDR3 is TGCAGTGCGCGCGCTGACAGGGGGCGATGGGAGACCCAGTACTTC.

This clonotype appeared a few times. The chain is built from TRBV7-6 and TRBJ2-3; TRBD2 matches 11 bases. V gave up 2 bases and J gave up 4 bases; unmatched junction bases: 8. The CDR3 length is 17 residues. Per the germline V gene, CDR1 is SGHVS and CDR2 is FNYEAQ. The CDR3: CASSLSSGGFLADTQYF. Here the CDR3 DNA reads TGTGCCAGCAGCTTATCTAGCGGGGGGTTTCTCGCAGATACGCAGTATTTT.

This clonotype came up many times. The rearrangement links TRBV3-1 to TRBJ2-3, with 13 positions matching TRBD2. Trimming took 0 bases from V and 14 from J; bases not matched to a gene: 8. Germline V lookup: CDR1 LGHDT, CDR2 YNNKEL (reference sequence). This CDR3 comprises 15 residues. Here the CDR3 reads CASSQDITSGRARYF. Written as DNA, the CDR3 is TGTGCCAGCAGCCAAGATATAACTAGCGGGAGGGCTCGGTATTTT.

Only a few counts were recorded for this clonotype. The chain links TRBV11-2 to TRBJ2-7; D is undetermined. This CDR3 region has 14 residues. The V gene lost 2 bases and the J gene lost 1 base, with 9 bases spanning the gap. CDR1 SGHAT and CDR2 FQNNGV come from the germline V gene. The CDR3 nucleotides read TGTGCCAGCAGCTTAATGGCGGATTCCTACGAGCAGTACTTC. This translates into CASSLMADSYEQYF. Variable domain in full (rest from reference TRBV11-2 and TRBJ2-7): EAGVAQSPRYKIIEKRQSVAFWCNPISGHATLYWYQQILGQGPKLLIQFQNNGVVDDSQLPKDRFSAERLKGVDSTLKIQPAKLEDSAVYLCASSLMADSYEQYFGPGTRLTVT.

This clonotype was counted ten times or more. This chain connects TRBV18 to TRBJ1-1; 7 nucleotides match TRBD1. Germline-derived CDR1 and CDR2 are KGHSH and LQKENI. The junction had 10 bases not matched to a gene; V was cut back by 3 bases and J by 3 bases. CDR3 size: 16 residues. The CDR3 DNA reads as TGTGCCAGCTCACCTCGAGCCGGGCAGGGGGACACTGAAGCTTTCTTT. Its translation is CASSPRAGQGDTEAFF.

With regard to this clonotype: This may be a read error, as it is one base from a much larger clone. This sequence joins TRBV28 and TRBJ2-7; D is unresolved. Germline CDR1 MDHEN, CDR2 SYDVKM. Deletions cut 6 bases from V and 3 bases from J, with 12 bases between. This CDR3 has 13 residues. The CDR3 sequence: CASRTTPNYEQYF. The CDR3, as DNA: TGTGCCAGCAGAACGACACCTAACTACGAGCAGTACTTC.

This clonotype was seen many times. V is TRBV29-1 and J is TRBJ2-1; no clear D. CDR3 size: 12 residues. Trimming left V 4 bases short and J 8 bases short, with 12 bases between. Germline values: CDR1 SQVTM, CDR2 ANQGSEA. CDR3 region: CSVGLLQDEQFF. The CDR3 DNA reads TGCAGCGTTGGACTCCTTCAGGATGAGCAGTTCTTC.

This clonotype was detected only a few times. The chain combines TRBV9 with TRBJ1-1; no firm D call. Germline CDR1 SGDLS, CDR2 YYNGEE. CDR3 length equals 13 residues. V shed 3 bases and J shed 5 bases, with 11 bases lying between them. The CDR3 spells CASSGYLGTEAFF. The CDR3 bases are TGTGCCAGCAGCGGGTACTTGGGGACTGAAGCTTTCTTT.

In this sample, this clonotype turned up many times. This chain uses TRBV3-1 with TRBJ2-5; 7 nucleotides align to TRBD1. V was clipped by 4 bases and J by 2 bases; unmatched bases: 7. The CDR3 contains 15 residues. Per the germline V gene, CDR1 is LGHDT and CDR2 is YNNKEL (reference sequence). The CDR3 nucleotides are TGTGCCAGCAGCCTCGACAGGGTACTACAAGAGACCCAGTACTTC. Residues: CASSLDRVLQETQYF.

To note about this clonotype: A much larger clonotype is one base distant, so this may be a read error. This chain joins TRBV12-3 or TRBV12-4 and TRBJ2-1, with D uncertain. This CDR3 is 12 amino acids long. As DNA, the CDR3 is TGTGCCAGCAGTTTATCGGTGAATGAGCAGATCTTC. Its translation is CASSLSVNEQIF.

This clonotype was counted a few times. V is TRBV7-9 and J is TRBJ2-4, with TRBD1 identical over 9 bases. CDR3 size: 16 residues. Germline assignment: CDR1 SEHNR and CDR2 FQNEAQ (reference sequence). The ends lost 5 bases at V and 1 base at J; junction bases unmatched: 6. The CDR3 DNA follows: TGTGCCAGCAGCCTTGGGACAGGGATGGCCAAAAACATTCAGTACTTC. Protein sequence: CASSLGTGMAKNIQYF. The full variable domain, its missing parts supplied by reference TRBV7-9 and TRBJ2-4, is DTGVSQNPRHKITKRGQNVTFRCDPISEHNRLYWYRQTLGQGPEFLTYFQNEAQLEKSRLLSDRFSAERPKGSFSTLEIQRTEQGDSAMYLCASSLGTGMAKNIQYFGAGTRLSVL.

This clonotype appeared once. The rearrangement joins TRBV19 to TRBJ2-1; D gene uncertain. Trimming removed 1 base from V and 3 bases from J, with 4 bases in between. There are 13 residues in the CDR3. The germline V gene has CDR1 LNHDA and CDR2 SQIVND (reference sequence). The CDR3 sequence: CASSIARYNEQFF. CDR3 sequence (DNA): TGTGCCAGTAGTATAGCCCGCTACAATGAGCAGTTCTTC.

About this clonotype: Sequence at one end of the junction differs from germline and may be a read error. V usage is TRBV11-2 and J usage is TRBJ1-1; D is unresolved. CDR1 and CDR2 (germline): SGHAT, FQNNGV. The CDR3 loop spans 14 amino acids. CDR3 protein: CASSLAVANTEGFF. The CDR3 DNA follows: TGTGCCAGCAGCTTAGCTGTGGCAAACACTGAAGGTTTCTTT.